A single sample is the source of the 16 T cell receptor beta chains below, sequenced in a study of glioma-infiltrating T cells after dendritic cell vaccination. TCRdb's table, derived via immunoSEQ multiplex PCR, lists solely in-frame clones and lacks some. The sample contains 75,000 to 100,000 clones, roughly 83% of which appear only once. The sample consisted of blood, taken before dendritic cell vaccination. The receptors here all came from a human donor with glioblastoma.

The chain carries TRBV28 and TRBJ2-7; maybe TRBD1 (6 bases). V was cut by 7 bases and J by 2 bases, with 12 bases left in between. Germline V gene data show CDR1 as MDHEN and CDR2 as SYDVKM. This CDR3 spans 13 amino acids. The CDR3 sequence is CASKGDGPYEQYF. Here the CDR3 DNA reads TGTGCCAGCAAGGGGGACGGTCCCTACGAGCAGTACTTC. Combining the CDR3 with reference TRBV28 and TRBJ2-7 gives the whole variable domain DVKVTQSSRYLVKRTGEKVFLECVQDMDHENMFWYRQDPGLGLRLIYFSYDVKMKEKGDIPEGYSVSREKKERFSLILESASTNQTSMYLCASKGDGPYEQYFGPGTRLTVT.

For the CDR3, the DNA is TGTGCCAGTAGACAAAACTCCGGGACACCGAACACCGGGGAGCTGTTTTTT. This codes for CASRQNSGTPNTGELFF. V gene TRBV19 combines with J gene TRBJ2-2; TRBD1 might be the D (6 bases). V was shortened by 6 bases and J by 0 bases, with 17 bases between the two germline ends. Germline loops: CDR1 LNHDA, CDR2 SQIVND (reference sequence). The CDR3 consists of 17 residues.

This clone appeared a single time. The chain is built from TRBV11-1 and TRBJ2-5; 7 bases agree with TRBD1. CDR1 SGHAT and CDR2 FQDESV come from the germline V gene (reference sequence). The V gene end was trimmed by 5 bases and the J gene end by 3 bases; junction bases not matched to a gene: 6. The length of the CDR3 is 14 residues. The CDR3 sequence: CASSPRQGEETQYF. CDR3 DNA sequence: TGTGCCAGCAGCCCCCGACAGGGTGAAGAGACCCAGTACTTC. Drawing the rest from reference TRBV11-1 and TRBJ2-5, the complete variable domain is EAEVAQSPRYKITEKSQAVAFWCDPISGHATLYWYRQILGQGPELLVQFQDESVVDDSQLPKDRFSAERLKGVDSTLKIQPAELGDSAMYLCASSPRQGEETQYFGPGTRLLVL.

The DNA of the CDR3 is TGCAGCGTTGAAGAGCCCAGGGGGACTGAAGCTTTCTTT. Amino acids: CSVEEPRGTEAFF. V and J are TRBV29-1 and TRBJ1-1, with 7 bases lining up with TRBD1. Germline V gene lookup returns CDR1 SQVTM and CDR2 ANQGSEA. V was pared by 0 bases and J by 5 bases, with 3 bases of the junction left unmatched. This CDR3 is 13 amino acids long.

This chain connects TRBV9 to TRBJ2-3, with 8 bases lining up with TRBD2. The CDR3 covers 17 residues. The germline gives CDR1 SGDLS, CDR2 YYNGEE. J gave up 3 bases and V 0 bases, and 9 bases lay outside the gene matches. This CDR3 is CASSVEFSGGGTDTQYF. CDR3 DNA sequence: TGTGCCAGCAGCGTAGAATTCTCGGGAGGGGGGACAGATACGCAGTATTTT.

The chain combines TRBV7-3 with TRBJ1-2; the D is unclear. The germline V gene encodes CDR1 SGHTA and CDR2 FQGTGA. The V end lost 11 bases, the J end lost 4 bases, and 11 bases lay between the germline ends. The length of the CDR3 is 11 residues. This CDR3 is CAERVVYGYTF. Written as DNA, the CDR3 is TGTGCCGAACGAGTTGTCTATGGCTACACCTTC.

V gene TRBV29-1 combines with J gene TRBJ1-1, with 7 bases identical to TRBD1. The CDR3 is 13 residues long. CDR1 is SQVTM, CDR2 ANQGSEA, per germline. The J segment lost 1 base and the V segment lost 7 bases, leaving 6 bases of the junction unmatched. The CDR3: CSARTGENTEAFF. The CDR3 region has the DNA TGCAGCGCCCGGACAGGAGAGAACACTGAAGCTTTCTTT.

This clone has a single count. The chain recombines TRBV19 with TRBJ1-2; possibly TRBD1 for D (5 bases). The CDR3 totals 16 residues. From germline, CDR1 is LNHDA and CDR2 SQIVND (reference sequence). With 8 bases removed from V and 3 bases from J, the gap between germline ends came to 22 bases. The CDR3 is CASPFSRGFLYYGYTF. DNA for the CDR3: TGTGCCAGTCCCTTTTCTCGGGGGTTTTTGTACTATGGCTACACCTTC.

This clone has just a few counts. The chain is built from TRBV30 and TRBJ1-1; TRBD1 might be the D (6 bases). Trimming stripped 4 bases from V and 6 bases from J, with 12 bases between. This CDR3 spans 12 amino acids. Germline V gives CDR1 GTSNPN, CDR2 SVGIG (reference sequence). This chain's CDR3 is CAWTKGGSEAFF. CDR3 in DNA: TGTGCCTGGACCAAAGGGGGTTCTGAAGCTTTCTTT.

This chain uses TRBV5-1 with TRBJ2-3; 7 bases fit TRBD2. The CDR3 is made up of 16 amino acids. Trimming at V came to 3 bases and at J to 0 bases, leaving 7 bases not matched to a gene. Germline loops: CDR1 SGHRS, CDR2 YFSETQ. CDR3 protein: CASSSSGRTSTDTQYF. The DNA of the CDR3 is TGCGCCAGCAGCTCTAGCGGTAGGACTAGCACAGATACGCAGTATTTT. The entire variable domain, with the rest obtained from reference TRBV5-1 and TRBJ2-3, is as follows: KAGVTQTPRYLIKTRGQQVTLSCSPISGHRSVSWYQQTPGQGLQFLFEYFSETQRNKGNFPGRFSGRQFSNSRSEMNVSTLELGDSALYLCASSSSGRTSTDTQYFGPGTRLTVL.

This chain connects TRBV18 to TRBJ1-6; the D gene is possibly TRBD1 (5 bases). The CDR3 runs to 16 residues. Trimming cost V 4 bases and J 8 bases, with 18 bases left between them. The germline V gene has CDR1 KGHSH and CDR2 LQKENI. This chain's CDR3 is CASSQNEDSHHSPLHF. The CDR3, as DNA: TGTGCCAGCTCACAGAACGAAGACAGCCACCATTCACCCCTCCACTTT.

This sequence joins TRBV23-1 and TRBJ1-2, with D possibly TRBD1 on 6 matching bases. TRBV23-1 is sorted into the ORF group, with uncertain function. There are 15 residues in the CDR3. Trimming shortened V by 3 bases and J by 2 bases, and 13 bases separated the two germline ends. This CDR3 is CASSQTGQPNYGYTF. The DNA for the CDR3 is TGCGCCAGCAGTCAGACAGGCCAACCCAACTATGGCTACACCTTC.

This sequence joins TRBV6-5 and TRBJ2-1, with a possible D match to TRBD2 (5 bases). V lost 5 bases to trimming and J lost 4 bases, with 9 bases between them. The CDR3 is made up of 13 amino acids. CDR1 is MNHEY and CDR2 is SVGAGI in the germline V gene. CDR3 residues: CASSADYYNEQFF. CDR3 coding DNA: TGTGCCAGCAGTGCAGACTATTACAATGAGCAGTTCTTC.

The chain recombines TRBV29-1 with TRBJ1-5; the D gene is possibly TRBD1 (5 bases). The CDR3 has 12 residues. V lost 0 bases and J lost 6, with 6 bases in between. Germline V gene lookup returns CDR1 SQVTM and CDR2 ANQGSEA. This chain's CDR3 is CSVEEGGQPQHF. The DNA of the CDR3 is TGCAGCGTTGAAGAGGGGGGTCAGCCCCAGCATTTT.

J is TRBJ2-3 and V is TRBV27; 10 bases are shared with TRBD1. The CDR3 spans 14 residues. Germline CDR1 reads MNHEY; CDR2 reads SMNVEV (reference sequence). J gave up 6 bases and V 8 bases, and 8 bases lay outside the gene matches. CDR3 in amino acids: CASDRTGGTDTQYF. The CDR3 nucleotides read TGTGCCAGCGATAGGACAGGGGGAACCGATACGCAGTATTTT.

The V and J genes are TRBV28 and TRBJ2-6; TRBD2 matches at 8 bases. In germline, CDR1 is MDHEN, CDR2 SYDVKM. Trimming took 4 bases from V and 4 from J; bases not matched to a gene: 12. This CDR3 is built from 18 residues. The CDR3 reads CASSSPPGGGGGANVLTF. The DNA for the CDR3 is TGTGCCAGCAGTTCCCCCCCGGGAGGGGGGGGAGGGGCCAACGTCCTGACTTTC.